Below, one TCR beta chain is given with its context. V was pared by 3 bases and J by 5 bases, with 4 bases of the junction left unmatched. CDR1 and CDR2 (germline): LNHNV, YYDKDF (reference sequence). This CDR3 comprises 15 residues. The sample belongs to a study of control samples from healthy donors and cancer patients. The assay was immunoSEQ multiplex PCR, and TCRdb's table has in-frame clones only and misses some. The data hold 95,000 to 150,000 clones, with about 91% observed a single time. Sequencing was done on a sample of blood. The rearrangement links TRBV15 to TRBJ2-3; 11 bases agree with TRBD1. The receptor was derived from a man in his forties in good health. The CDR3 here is CATSRPGQGVDTQYF. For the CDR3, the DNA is TGTGCCACCAGCAGGCCGGGACAGGGGGTAGATACGCAGTATTTT.